These T cell receptor beta chains were read from a single sample in a study of cytomegalovirus exposure and HLA in healthy donors. The assay was immunoSEQ multiplex PCR, and TCRdb's table has in-frame clones only and misses some. The repertoire holds approximately 170,000 clones, with 68% as singletons. Sequencing used PBMCs. The receptor source for this set is a woman under 30 in good health and CMV-seropositive. Each CDR3 is given without its conserved first and last residue. A D gene is named only where the DNA matches it firmly.

>TRBD2|TRBJ2-3|TRBV5-5
ASRGVGTRVGDTQY
>TRBD1|TRBJ2-7|TRBV30
AWSAGQDYEQY
>.|TRBJ2-5|TRBV2
ASTPREYQETQY
>TRBD2|TRBJ2-2|TRBV4-2
ASRLADLSGELF
>.|TRBJ2-3|TRBV7-9
ASSMGQVVGTDTQY
>.|TRBJ1-1|TRBV29-1
SVELGRAITEAF
>.|.|TRBV5-1
ASTNIPRSYEQY
>.|TRBJ1-2|TRBV10-2
ASATGIYGYT
>TRBD1|TRBJ1-1|TRBV2
ASDIQGAGTEAF
>.|TRBJ2-7|TRBV7-9
ASSPRGPQDEQY
>TRBD1|TRBJ1-1|TRBV28
ASSLLGQHTLNTEAF
>TRBD2|TRBJ2-7|TRBV7-9
ASSFSGGEQY
>.|TRBJ1-1|TRBV7-9
ASSPAENTEAF
>TRBD2|TRBJ2-1|TRBV6-5
ASSGTTGEQF
>TRBD2|TRBJ2-1|TRBV25-1
AIQAGGPLNEQF
>TRBD1|TRBJ1-1|TRBV19
ASREGQGDTEAF
>TRBD2|TRBJ2-1|TRBV5-4
ASSPGLAGYNEQF
>TRBD1|TRBJ1-6|TRBV27
ASSLTRDRGLSGRSPLH
>.|TRBJ2-7|TRBV30
AWSGPNEYEQY
>.|TRBJ1-6|TRBV5-4
ASSPQGYNSPLH
>TRBD1|TRBJ2-7|TRBV5-8
ASNRRTGSHEQY
>.|TRBJ1-1|TRBV25-1
ASSDFRGKAEAF
>.|TRBJ1-2|TRBV9
ASSVGLGANYGYT
>.|TRBJ1-1|TRBV6-5
ASSFLQGNTEAF
>.|TRBJ2-1|TRBV5-8
ATLPWDSDYEQF